The 20 T cell receptor beta chains reported below all come from one sample, sequenced in a study of blood T cell repertoires in COVID-19. Measured with immunoSEQ multiplex PCR; TCRdb has only the in-frame clones, and not every one. The data contain 160,000 or so clones, 75% to 85% of them singletons. Sequenced: peripheral blood. These receptors were collected from a woman between 50 and 59 years old with acute or convalescent COVID-19.

On this clone itself: Mismatch with germline at one junction end may stem from a read error. The chain is built from TRBV18 and TRBJ2-4, with 7 bases identical to TRBD1. The CDR3 has 15 residues. Germline loops: CDR1 KGHSH, CDR2 LQKENI. The CDR3 region is CASSPPDRPHKRRHF. CDR3 coding DNA: TGTGCCAGCTCACCACCGGACAGGCCGCACAAAAGAAGGCACTTC.

This chain connects TRBV11-3 to TRBJ1-1; perhaps TRBD1 as D (5 bases). This CDR3 has 14 residues. Trimming stripped 5 bases from V and 1 base from J, with 11 bases between. CDR1 SGHNT and CDR2 YENEEA come from the germline V gene. CDR3 loop: CASSPGLKNTEAFF. Written as DNA, the CDR3 is TGTGCCAGCAGCCCAGGGCTTAAGAACACTGAAGCTTTCTTT. Full variable domain (rest looked up from reference TRBV11-3 and TRBJ1-1): EAGVVQSPRYKIIEKKQPVAFWCNPISGHNTLYWYLQNLGQGPELLIRYENEEAVDDSQLPKDRFSAERLKGVDSTLKIQPAELGDSAVYLCASSPGLKNTEAFFGQGTRLTVV.

J is TRBJ1-1 and V is TRBV6-2 or TRBV6-3; 9 nucleotides agree with TRBD1. J gave up 5 bases and V 5 bases, and 3 bases lay outside the gene matches. Germline V gene lookup returns CDR1 MNHEY and CDR2 SVGEGT. The CDR3 has 13 residues. CDR3 region: CASSTGGRTEAFF. The CDR3 DNA follows: TGTGCCAGCAGTACAGGGGGCCGGACTGAAGCTTTCTTT.

The chain is built from TRBV9 and TRBJ1-3; 8 bases agree with TRBD1. CDR1 and CDR2 (germline): SGDLS, YYNGEE. The CDR3 is made up of 15 amino acids. Trimming cost V 4 bases and J 2 bases; bases outside gene matches: 5. The CDR3 DNA follows: TGTGCCAGCAGCATAAGGACAGGGACTGGAAACACCATATATTTT. It codes for CASSIRTGTGNTIYF.

The chain joins TRBV29-1 to TRBJ2-7, with 9 bases that match TRBD2. Germline V gives CDR1 SQVTM, CDR2 ANQGSEA. The CDR3 has 13 amino acids. In nucleotides, the CDR3 is TGCAGTGGGGGGGCTAGCGGGACTGGGGAGCAGTACTTC. It is translated as CSGGASGTGEQYF.

The chain couples TRBV4-1 to TRBJ2-5; D unresolved. The CDR3 has 14 residues. V lost 0 bases and J lost 4, with 9 bases in between. Germline V gene lookup returns CDR1 MGHRA and CDR2 YSYEKL. In DNA, the CDR3 is TGCGCCAGCAGCCAAGATCGAGAGCCAGAGACCCAGTACTTC. Protein: CASSQDREPETQYF.

The CDR3 sequence: CASSLGAGLGYGYTF. The DNA for the CDR3 is TGTGCCAGCAGCTTAGGCGCCGGTCTTGGTTATGGCTACACCTTC. The chain employs TRBV7-2 and TRBJ1-2; the D is unclear. The V gene's germline CDR1 is SGHTA and CDR2 FQGNSA. The length of the CDR3 is 15 residues. V was pared by 1 base and J by 5 bases, with 14 bases between. Complete variable domain (other parts from reference TRBV7-2 and TRBJ1-2): GAGVSQSPSNKVTEKGKDVELRCDPISGHTALYWYRQSLGQGLEFLIYFQGNSAPDKSGLPSDRFSAERTGGSVSTLTIQRTQQEDSAVYLCASSLGAGLGYGYTFGSGTRLTVV.

This chain connects TRBV19 to TRBJ1-2; no firm D call. Germline-derived CDR1 and CDR2 are LNHDA and SQIVND (reference sequence). The CDR3 has 13 amino acids. With 3 bases removed from V and 8 bases from J, the gap between germline ends came to 13 bases. CDR3 amino acids: CASSMEWGAGYTF. The CDR3 nucleotides are TGTGCCAGTAGTATGGAATGGGGAGCCGGCTACACCTTC.

This clone was detected once. The chain links TRBV14 to TRBJ2-1; the D is unclear. The CDR3 has 14 residues. V lost 1 base and J 6 bases, leaving 10 bases between the germline ends. Per germline, CDR1 SGHDN and CDR2 FVKESK. CDR3 loop: CASSQAQFSNEQFF. CDR3 bases: TGTGCCAGCAGCCAAGCACAGTTCTCCAATGAGCAGTTCTTC. Drawing the rest from reference TRBV14 and TRBJ2-1, the complete variable domain is EAGVTQFPSHSVIEKGQTVTLRCDPISGHDNLYWYRRVMGKEIKFLLHFVKESKQDESGMPNNRFLAERTGGTYSTLKVQPAELEDSGVYFCASSQAQFSNEQFFGPGTRLTVL.

The chain recombines TRBV19 with TRBJ1-3, with a weak D call TRBD1 (6 bases). V was cut by 5 bases and J by 0 bases, with 17 bases left in between. The CDR3 loop spans 17 amino acids. Germline-derived CDR1 and CDR2 are LNHDA and SQIVND (reference sequence). The CDR3 reads CASSLTGIRGSGNTIYF. CDR3 in DNA: TGTGCCAGTAGTCTTACAGGGATAAGGGGCTCTGGAAACACCATATATTTT.

The rearrangement joins TRBV9 to TRBJ1-4, with a weak D call TRBD1 (6 bases). CDR3 length: 15 residues. Trimming shortened V by 0 bases and J by 7 bases, and 13 bases separated the two germline ends. CDR1 and CDR2 (germline): SGDLS, YYNGEE. Written as DNA, the CDR3 is TGTGCCAGCAGCGTAGACCCGACAGGCGTTGAAAAACTGTTTTTT. It translates to CASSVDPTGVEKLFF.

This chain joins TRBV7-6 and TRBJ1-5; a weak D match, TRBD1 (5 bases). CDR3 length equals 15 residues. CDR1 SGHVS and CDR2 FNYEAQ come from the germline V gene. Trimming removed 1 base at V and 5 bases at J, with 12 bases between. The DNA for the CDR3 is TGTGCCAGCAGCTTAGGGGGGGGAGGGCATCAGCCCCAGCATTTT. This translates into CASSLGGGGHQPQHF.

The CDR3 DNA is TGTGCCAGCAGCGTGAGCTCCTATAATTCACCCCTCCACTTT. Its translation is CASSVSSYNSPLHF. This chain links TRBV7-9 with TRBJ1-6; D remains unclear. Deletions cut 5 bases from V and 0 bases from J, with 5 bases between. Germline V gives CDR1 SEHNR, CDR2 FQNEAQ (reference sequence). The CDR3 covers 14 residues.

The V call is TRBV4-2, the J call TRBJ1-6; maybe TRBD1 (5 bases). The CDR3 length is 17 residues. Trimming took off 4 bases at V and 6 bases at J, with 19 bases between the two ends. The germline V gene encodes CDR1 LGHNA and CDR2 YNFKEQ. As DNA, the CDR3 is TGTGCCAGCAGCCCATTGACCGGGGGGGACCCTAATTCACCCCTCCACTTT. Translation: CASSPLTGGDPNSPLHF.

This chain connects TRBV24-1 to TRBJ2-7; 15 nucleotides align to TRBD2. The V and J ends lost 4 bases and 5 bases, in that order; junction bases with no gene match: 14. CDR3 size: 19 residues. Germline V CDR1 and CDR2: KGHDR, SFDVKD. The CDR3, as DNA: TGTGCCACCAGTGAGATGACCCCCGGGACTAGCGGGAGGAGACACGAGCAGTACTTC. Its protein product is CATSEMTPGTSGRRHEQYF.

This clone was recorded a few times. CDR3 DNA sequence: TGCGCCAGCAGCCAAGAACGTGTTCGGTCACTCTTAAATAATTCACCCCTCCACTTT. Translating it yields CASSQERVRSLLNNSPLHF. V gene TRBV4-3 combines with J gene TRBJ1-6; D gene unclear. The CDR3 extends over 19 amino acids. Looked up from germline, CDR1 is LGHNA and CDR2 is YSLEER. Trimming shortened V by 0 bases and J by 5 bases, and 20 bases separated the two germline ends.

The V gene is TRBV2, the J gene TRBJ2-7; tentatively, D is TRBD2 (6 bases). Trimming pared 8 bases from V and 1 base from J, leaving 12 bases between. Germline CDR1 SNHLY, CDR2 FYNNEI. The length of the CDR3 is 13 residues. CDR3 DNA sequence: TGTGCCAGCTACCGGGAGCAGTCCTACGAGCAGTACTTC. This translates into CASYREQSYEQYF. The complete variable domain, with remaining parts taken from reference TRBV2 and TRBJ2-7, reads EPEVTQTPSHQVTQMGQEVILRCVPISNHLYFYWYRQILGQKVEFLVSFYNNEISEKSEIFDDQFSVERPDGSNFTLKIRSTKLEDSAMYFCASYREQSYEQYFGPGTRLTVT.

The chain couples TRBV28 to TRBJ2-7; weak D call: TRBD1 (5 bases). The CDR3 runs to 14 residues. Trimming pared 4 bases from V and 1 base from J, leaving 11 bases between. Germline-derived CDR1 and CDR2 are MDHEN and SYDVKM. The CDR3 DNA reads as TGTGCCAGCAGTTCCCCGCCAGGGTCCTACGAGCAGTACTTC. Its translation: CASSSPPGSYEQYF.

The chain carries TRBV7-2 and TRBJ2-1, with D hard to call. Germline V gene data show CDR1 as SGHTA and CDR2 as FQGNSA. The CDR3 runs 11 residues. Trimming removed 5 bases from V and 4 bases from J, with 3 bases in between. CDR3 loop: CASSTYNEQFF. In DNA form, the CDR3 reads TGTGCCAGCAGCACATACAATGAGCAGTTCTTC.

This clone was recorded only once. The chain uses TRBV5-1 and TRBJ1-1; TRBD1 might be the D (5 bases). Deletions cut 0 bases from V and 8 bases from J, with 14 bases between. The CDR3 length is 14 residues. Germline V lookup: CDR1 SGHRS, CDR2 YFSETQ. CDR3 residues: CASSLGTAGGEAFF. The CDR3 DNA reads TGCGCCAGCAGCTTGGGTACAGCCGGGGGGGAAGCTTTCTTT.